This T cell receptor (beta chain) was recorded in a study of T cell clonotyping in hematopoietic cell transplantation. Study-wide points: No sorting was done, leaving CD4 and CD8 contributions mixed.

Libraries were prepared by immunoSEQ multiplex PCR; TCRdb keeps only in-frame clonotypes and omits some of them. Here the sample spans tens of thousands of clones, roughly 90% being singletons. A remark on this clone: What it recognizes is unknown.

Recipient blood drawn about 28 days pretransplant and days 30, 100, 180 after. The CDR3 contains 13 residues. Germline lookup yields CDR1 SGHRS and CDR2 YFSETQ. Trimming took 4 bases from V and 7 from J; bases not matched to a gene: 2. Sequenced material: PBMCs, taken 100 days after allogeneic stem cell transplant. This clonotype was sampled from a female patient in her fifties or sixties who had an allogeneic stem cell transplant from a related donor, so the T cells may come from the graft donor. Some clones in this sample may be carry-over from other donors' samples. The chain is built from TRBV5-1 and TRBJ1-6; TRBD1 matches 7 bases. The CDR3 DNA reads as TGCGCCAGCAGCATGGACAGGAATTCACCCCTCCACTTT. It yields the protein CASSMDRNSPLHF.